This is a list of T cell receptor beta chains from one sample in a study of human T cells and chemical hapten exposure. TCRdb analysed the RACE reads with MiXCR anew, one entry per CDR3 protein. The sample yields 180,000 or so distinct CDR3 sequences, about 14% seen once. Here the sequenced sample was whole blood, taken in connection with sensitization to the hapten diphenylcyclopropenone (DPC). Receptors originate from a young woman with alopecia areata. Some clones in this sample may be carry-over from other donors' samples. Both conserved end residues are part of each CDR3. A D gene is named only where the DNA matches it firmly. Clone sizes are given selectively: once, few, many, or a class where the clone is expanded.

TRBD1	.	TRBJ2-7	TRBV5-4	TGTGCCAGCAGTTCGGGACAGACACTCTCCTACGAGCAGTACTTC	CASSSGQTLSYEQYF
TRBD1	many	TRBJ1-5	TRBV24-1	TGTGCCACCAGTGCATATCGGACAGGAGGAAGGCAGCCCCAGCATTTT	CATSAYRTGGRQPQHF
.	.	TRBJ2-3	TRBV6-5	TGTGCCAGCAGGAAAGCTAGCACAGATACGCAGTATTTT	CASRKASTDTQYF
.	.	TRBJ2-2	TRBV28	TGTGCCAGCAGTTTACTTGACCCGAACACCGGGGAGCTGTTTTTT	CASSLLDPNTGELFF
.	many	TRBJ2-5	TRBV5-1	TGCGCCAGCAGCTTGGACAATCAAGAGACCCAGTACTTC	CASSLDNQETQYF
.	few	TRBJ2-3	TRBV7-2	TGTGCCAGCAGCGAAGTTGCTAGCCTGGGGGATACGCAGTATTTT	CASSEVASLGDTQYF
.	.	TRBJ2-3	TRBV29-1	TGCAGCGTTGAACTGACAGATACGCAGTATTTT	CSVELTDTQYF
TRBD1	few	TRBJ1-6	TRBV12-3/TRBV12-4	TGTGCCAGCAGCGTCGACAGGGTCGGTTCACCCCTCCACTTT	CASSVDRVGSPLHF
.	few	TRBJ2-2	TRBV6-2/TRBV6-3	TGTGCCAGTAACTTGTTGGGGGGGCGCACCGGGGAGCTGTTTTTT	CASNLLGGRTGELFF
.	many	TRBJ2-6	TRBV28	TGTGCCAGCAGCGATACGGGACCTTCAGTCTCTGGGGCCAACGTCCTGACTTTC	CASSDTGPSVSGANVLTF
.	.	TRBJ2-7	TRBV10-1	TGCGCCAGCAGTGAAGGTTCGCCGGCCATCGCCTACGAGGAGCAGTACTTC	CASSEGSPAIAYEEQYF
.	few	TRBJ2-5	TRBV5-1	TGCGCCAGCAGCTTTCAAGACAGGTTGGAGACCCAGTACTTC	CASSFQDRLETQYF
TRBD1	many	TRBJ1-5	TRBV4-1	TGCGCCAGCAGCCAAGCAGGGGGTTCGGTTCAGCCCCAGCATTTT	CASSQAGGSVQPQHF
.	few	TRBJ1-5	TRBV20-1	TGCAGTGCTAGGAGAATCAATCAGCCCCAGCATTTT	CSARRINQPQHF
.	few	TRBJ2-7	TRBV11-1	TGTGCCAGCAGCTTTCGGGACTTCTACGAGCAGTACTTC	CASSFRDFYEQYF
.	.	TRBJ1-4	TRBV25-1	TGTGCCAGCAGTGTGTCAATCGGGCCAGGGGTCCTTCATGAAAAACTGTTTTTT	CASSVSIGPGVLHEKLFF
.	.	TRBJ1-3	TRBV6-2/TRBV6-3	TGTGCCAGCAGTTACTCGACCGGAAACACCATATATTTT	CASSYSTGNTIYF
.	.	TRBJ1-1	TRBV18	TGTGCCAGCTCACCACTTCCTGGGGTGAACACTGAAGCTTTCTTT	CASSPLPGVNTEAFF
TRBD2	.	TRBJ2-1	TRBV7-2	TGTGCCAGCACCACTGAGCGGGAGTCCAGTGAGCAGTTCTTC	CASTTERESSEQFF
TRBD1	.	TRBJ2-1	TRBV5-4	TGTGCCAGCAGCTCACCCGGGACAGGGTTTCATGAGCAGTTCTTC	CASSSPGTGFHEQFF
.	.	TRBJ1-1	TRBV12-5	TGTGCTAGTGGTTTGTTAGGTGACACAAACACTGAAGCTTTCTTT	CASGLLGDTNTEAFF
.	.	TRBJ2-1	TRBV19	TGTGCCAGTAGTATAGAACGGGGGGCCTCCTACAATGAGCAGTTCTTC	CASSIERGASYNEQFF
TRBD2	few	TRBJ2-5	TRBV19	TGTGCCAGTAGTACGTCCGGGACTAGCGGCGGGAAGACCCAGTACTTC	CASSTSGTSGGKTQYF
.	few	TRBJ2-1	TRBV5-1	TGCGCCAGCAGCACACAGGGTCCCAACTACAATGAGCAGTTCTTC	CASSTQGPNYNEQFF
.	many	TRBJ1-2	TRBV24-1	TGTGCCACCAGTGATACCTCCGGGACAACTAACTATGGCTACACCTTC	CATSDTSGTTNYGYTF
TRBD2	few	TRBJ2-7	TRBV20-1	TGCAGTGCGAAACTCGGCGGGGGAAGCGAGCAGTACTTC	CSAKLGGGSEQYF